This T cell receptor (beta chain) was obtained from a study of cytomegalovirus exposure and HLA in healthy donors. PCR was performed using 60 Vbeta and 13 Jbeta primers. Libraries were prepared by immunoSEQ multiplex PCR; TCRdb keeps only in-frame clonotypes and omits some of them. The sample lists approximately 74,000 clones, approximately 78% occurring once. Study observations and caveats: As a later analysis revealed, most CMV-associated TCR beta chains appeared HLA-restricted. In a later analysis, productive TCRs from donors in an Asian-associated ancestry cluster reportedly carried fewer N-insertions than the cohort mean.

Notes on this clone: The antigen remains undetermined.

Specimen: PBMCs. This sequence was found in a man in his forties or fifties in good health and CMV-seronegative.

CDR3 residues: CASSPDTFSYEQYF. The CDR3 nucleotides read TGTGCCAGCAGCCCCGACACATTTTCCTACGAGCAGTACTTC. The chain combines TRBV5-4 with TRBJ2-7, with unresolved D. Per germline, CDR1 SGHNT and CDR2 YYREEE (reference sequence). Deletions cut 4 bases from V and 1 base from J, with 12 bases between. This CDR3 has 14 amino acids.